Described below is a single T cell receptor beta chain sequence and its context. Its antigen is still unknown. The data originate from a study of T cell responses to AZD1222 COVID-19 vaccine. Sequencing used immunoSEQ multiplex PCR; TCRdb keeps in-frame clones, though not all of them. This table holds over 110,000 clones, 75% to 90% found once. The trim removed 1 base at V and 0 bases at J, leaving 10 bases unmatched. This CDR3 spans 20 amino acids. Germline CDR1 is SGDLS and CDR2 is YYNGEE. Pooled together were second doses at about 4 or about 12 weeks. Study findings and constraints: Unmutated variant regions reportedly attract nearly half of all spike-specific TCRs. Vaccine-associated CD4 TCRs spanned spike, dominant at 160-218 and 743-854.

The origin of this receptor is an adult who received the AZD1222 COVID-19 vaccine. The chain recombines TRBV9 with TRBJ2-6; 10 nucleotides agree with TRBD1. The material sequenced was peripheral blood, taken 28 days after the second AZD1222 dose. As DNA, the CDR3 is TGTGCCAGCAGCGTACACACCGGGACAGGGGTCGTCTCTGGGGCCAACGTCCTGACTTTC. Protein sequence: CASSVHTGTGVVSGANVLTF.